This TCR beta chain was profiled in a study of cytomegalovirus exposure and HLA in healthy donors. On the study more broadly: There were 300 to 400 genotyped donors. Of these, 81% fell in the genetic ancestry cluster associated with self-reported Caucasian donors.

Note on this clone: Its specificity is not known.

Study-wide results and caveats: Segments of the TCR beta V type were, in most cases, productive about 90% or about 30% of the time in an earlier analysis. Most TCR sequences were seen very rarely across donors, but some public TCRs occurred in many. Most CMV-associated TCR beta chains were later found to appear HLA-restricted.

This PCR relied on a set of 60 Vbeta primers and 13 Jbeta primers. The repertoire was sequenced with immunoSEQ multiplex PCR; TCRdb's copy has only in-frame clones and lacks some. This sample carries over 130,000 clones, approximately 72% of them seen once, and the ten largest clones take 6.5%. Trimming took 5 bases from V and 9 from J, leaving 26 bases between them. Germline V gene sequence: CDR1 MNHEY, CDR2 SMNVEV (reference sequence). This CDR3 is built from 17 residues. The V gene is TRBV27, the J gene TRBJ2-1, with TRBD1 as a possible D gene (6 bases). Material for sequencing was PBMCs. The clonotype comes from an older woman in good health and CMV-seronegative. CDR3 sequence: CASSHTGTRGRHGEQFF. The CDR3 region has the DNA TGTGCCAGCAGTCATACCGGGACACGCGGCCGTCATGGTGAGCAGTTCTTC.